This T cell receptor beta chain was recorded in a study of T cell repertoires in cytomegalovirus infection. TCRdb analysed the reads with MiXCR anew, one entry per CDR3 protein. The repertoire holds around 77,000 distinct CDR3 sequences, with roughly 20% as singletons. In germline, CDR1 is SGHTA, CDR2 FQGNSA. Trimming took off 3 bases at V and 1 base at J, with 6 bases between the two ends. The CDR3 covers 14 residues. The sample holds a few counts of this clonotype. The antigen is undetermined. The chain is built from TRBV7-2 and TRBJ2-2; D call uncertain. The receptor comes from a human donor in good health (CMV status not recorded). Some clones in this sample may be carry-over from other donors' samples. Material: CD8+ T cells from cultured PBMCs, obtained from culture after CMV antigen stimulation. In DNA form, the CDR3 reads TGTGCCAGCAGCTTGATGGGGAACACCGGGGAGCTGTTTTTT. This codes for CASSLMGNTGELFF.